The following is a T cell receptor (beta chain) sequence with its context. There is no known antigen for this receptor. The sample holds no much larger clone one base away, and base qualities are not on file. This specimen belongs to a study of blood T cells in healthy people across ages (dated by TCRdb to 2015 to 2017). Regarding the complete study: In model experiments, template switching captured roughly one uniquely barcoded TCR beta cDNA molecule for every two T cells. The study measured age-related changes in TCR beta repertoire diversity using deep sequencing normalized with unique cDNA molecular identifiers. Donors of different ages were randomly distributed across sequencing lanes to avoid experimental bias. The donors were divided into four age groups: young (average approximately 17 years), middle-aged (under 40), aged (approximately 62) and long-lived (82). The study analyzed two additional independent replicas of 1 million unique cDNA reads from the same blood draw for two donors, one aged 18 to 29 and one aged 80 or older. Study-wide findings and limitations: Estimates of total diversity from one million sequenced T cells were regarded as lower bounds and underestimates. The percentage of naive T cells measured by flow cytometry correlated strongly with observed TCR beta diversity. Because donor CMV infection status was unknown, age-related changes in expanded clonotypes were potentially confounded. Compared with the aged group, more naive CD4+ T cells, fewer expanded clones and increased TCR diversity were shown by the long-lived group, suggesting age selection. Conclusive comparison of naive and antigen-experienced compartments was prevented by the profiling of bulk unsorted PBMCs. Observed TCR beta diversity per million T cells fell roughly linearly with age, and a significant reduction was already apparent by age roughly 41.

The 35 to 40 donors, aged about 6 to 100 years, were systemically healthy Caucasian individuals from Russia. Each donor gave about 10 milliliters of peripheral blood, drawn into EDTA-treated Vacutainer tubes. PBMCs were isolated by Ficoll-Paque density-gradient centrifugation, with at least 6.5 million obtained per sample. Total RNA was extracted from PBMCs with Trizol reagent, with at least 6 micrograms obtained per sample. For every donor, an aliquot of PBMCs went through flow cytometry to measure the percentages of naive CD45RAhigh/CD27high T cells. The CDR3 goes from the cysteine to the phenylalanine over 15 residues. Of the read, only the CDR3 DNA is kept; its 45 bases are in frame from base 1. At the junction V is shortened by 0 bases and J by 6 bases; bases outside the gene matches: 9. CDR1 and CDR2 (SGHRS, YFSETQ) derive from the germline V gene. Library preparation used 5' RACE. TCRdb shows the sequencer as Illumina HiSeq 2500. A second PCR of roughly 7 to 12 cycles was run with a J-beta primer mix and a sample-barcoded 5' primer. A unique molecular identifier was introduced onto each TCR beta cDNA molecule by a template-switch 5' adaptor carrying 12 random nucleotides. Each sample yielded at least 3 million CDR3-containing paired-end reads. All of the RNA was converted into first-strand cDNA using the Mint cDNA synthesis kit, with a TRBC-specific oligonucleotide serving as the primer. All cDNA was treated with uracil-DNA glycosylase and then went through a first 18-cycle PCR with the universal primers M1SS and BC2_uni_R. The original pipeline was this. Each sample was normalized by randomly selecting 1 million high-quality reads, each carrying a distinct molecular identifier. Instead of being binned into consensus sequences, reads that shared molecular identifiers were thrown out. CDR3 identification, clonotype clustering and error correction used MiTCR with a Q25 quality threshold and the strictest error-elimination algorithm. A nonparametric unseen species model with Euler transformation was used to estimate a lower bound on total TCR beta diversity. TCRdb passed the public sequencing reads through fastp at Q25 and MiXCR, retaining productive beta sequences. Rows with a matching CDR3 protein are joined into one entry that keeps the most common DNA and genes. TCRdb, not the authors, supplied the V and J calls. The table for this sample lists 700,000 to 950,000 distinct CDR3 sequences; roughly 44% of them were counted only once. Under 25% of the sample rests with the top ten.

The chain is made from TRBV5-1 and TRBJ2-7; the central 7 bases match TRBD1. The specimen sequenced was blood. This sequence was found in a woman aged 55 to 70 in good health. The CDR3 amino acid sequence is: CASSLATGAGGEQYF. Read as DNA, the sequence is TGCGCCAGCAGCTTGGCCACAGGGGCCGGCGGCGAGCAGTACTTC. Beyond the CDR3, the reference TRBV5-1 and TRBJ2-7 genes provide the residues; the full variable domain reads: KAGVTQTPRYLIKTRGQQVTLSCSPISGHRSVSWYQQTPGQGLQFLFEYFSETQRNKGNFPGRFSGRQFSNSRSEMNVSTLELGDSALYLCASSLATGAGGEQYFGPGTRLTVT.